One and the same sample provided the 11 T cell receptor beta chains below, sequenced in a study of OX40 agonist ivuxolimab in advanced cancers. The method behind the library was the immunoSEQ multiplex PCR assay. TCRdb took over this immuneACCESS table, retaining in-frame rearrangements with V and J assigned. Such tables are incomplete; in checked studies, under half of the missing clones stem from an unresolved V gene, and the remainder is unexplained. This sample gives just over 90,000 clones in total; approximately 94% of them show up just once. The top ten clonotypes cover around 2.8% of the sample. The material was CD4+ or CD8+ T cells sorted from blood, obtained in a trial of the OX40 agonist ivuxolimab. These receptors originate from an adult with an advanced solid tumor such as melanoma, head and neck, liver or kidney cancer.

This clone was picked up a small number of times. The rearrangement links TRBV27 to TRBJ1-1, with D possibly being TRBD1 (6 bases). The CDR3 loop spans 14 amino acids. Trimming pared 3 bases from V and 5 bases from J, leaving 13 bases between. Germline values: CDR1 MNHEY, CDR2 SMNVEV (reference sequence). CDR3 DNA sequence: TGTGCCAGCAGTTTTTGGGGGCAAGGGACTGAAGCTTTCTTT. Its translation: CASSFWGQGTEAFF.

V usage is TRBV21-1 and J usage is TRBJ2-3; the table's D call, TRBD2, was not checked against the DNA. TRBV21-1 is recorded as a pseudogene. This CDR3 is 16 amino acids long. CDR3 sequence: CASSKEWETSTDTQYF. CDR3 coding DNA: TGTGCCAGCAGCAAAGAGTGGGAGACCAGCACAGATACGCAGTATTTT.

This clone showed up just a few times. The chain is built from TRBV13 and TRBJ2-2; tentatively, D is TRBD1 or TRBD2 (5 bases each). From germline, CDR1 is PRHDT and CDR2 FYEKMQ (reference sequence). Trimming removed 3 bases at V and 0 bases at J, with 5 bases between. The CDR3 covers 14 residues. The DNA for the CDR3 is TGTGCCAGCAGCTTGGGGGCGAACACCGGGGAGCTGTTTTTT. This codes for CASSLGANTGELFF.

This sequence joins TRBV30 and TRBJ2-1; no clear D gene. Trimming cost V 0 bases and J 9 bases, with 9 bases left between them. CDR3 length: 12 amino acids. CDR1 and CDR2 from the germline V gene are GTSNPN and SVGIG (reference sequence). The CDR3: CAWSVPRIEQFF. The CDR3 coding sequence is TGTGCCTGGAGTGTACCGCGAATTGAGCAGTTCTTC.

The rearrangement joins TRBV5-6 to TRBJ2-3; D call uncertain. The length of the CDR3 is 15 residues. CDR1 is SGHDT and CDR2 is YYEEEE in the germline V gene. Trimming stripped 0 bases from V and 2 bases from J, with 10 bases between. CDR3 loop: CASSLGARDTDTQYF. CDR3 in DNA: TGTGCCAGCAGCTTGGGGGCAAGGGACACAGATACGCAGTATTTT.

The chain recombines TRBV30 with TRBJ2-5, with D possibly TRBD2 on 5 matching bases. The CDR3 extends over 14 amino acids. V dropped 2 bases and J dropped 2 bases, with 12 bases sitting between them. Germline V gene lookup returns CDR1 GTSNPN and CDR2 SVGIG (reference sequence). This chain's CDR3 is CAWSSLDFQETQYF. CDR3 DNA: TGTGCCTGGAGTAGTCTGGACTTTCAAGAGACCCAGTACTTC.

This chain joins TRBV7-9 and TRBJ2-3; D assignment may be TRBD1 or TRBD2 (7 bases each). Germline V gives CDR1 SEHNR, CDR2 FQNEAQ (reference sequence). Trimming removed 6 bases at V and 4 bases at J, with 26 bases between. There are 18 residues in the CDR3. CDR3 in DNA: TGTGCCAGCAGACCAGGGGGAAGCGGGCGGGAGTCGGCAGATACGCAGTATTTT. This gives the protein CASRPGGSGRESADTQYF.

CDR3 DNA sequence: TGTGCCAGCAGCTTAGGGACAGGGACTCGCACAGATACGCAGTATTTT. This sequence encodes CASSLGTGTRTDTQYF. The rearrangement uses TRBV7-2 and TRBJ2-3; 8 nucleotides line up with TRBD1. J was trimmed by 1 base and V by 1 base; bases with no gene match: 4. Germline CDR1 is SGHTA and CDR2 is FQGNSA. This CDR3 comprises 16 residues.

CDR3 loop: CASSGTGLPYEQYF. As DNA, the CDR3 is TGTGCCAGCAGTGGGACAGGCCTTCCCTACGAGCAGTACTTC. The chain links TRBV6-5 to TRBJ2-7; 8 positions agree with TRBD1. CDR3 length equals 14 residues. CDR1 is MNHEY and CDR2 is SVGAGI in the germline V gene. With V trimmed by 5 bases and J by 2 bases, 5 bases remained unmatched.

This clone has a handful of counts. CDR3 coding DNA: TGTGCCAGCAGCCCAGAGAATAGCAATCAGCCCCAGCATTTT. It yields the protein CASSPENSNQPQHF. The chain combines TRBV9 with TRBJ1-5; D is uncertain. The CDR3 has 14 amino acids. The V end lost 4 bases, the J end lost 0 bases, and 8 bases lay between the germline ends. Germline V gives CDR1 SGDLS, CDR2 YYNGEE.

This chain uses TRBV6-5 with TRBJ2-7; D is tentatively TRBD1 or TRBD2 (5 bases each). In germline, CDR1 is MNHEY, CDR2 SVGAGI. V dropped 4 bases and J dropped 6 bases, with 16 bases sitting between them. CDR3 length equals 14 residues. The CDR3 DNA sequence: TGTGCCAGCAGTTTACCGGGGCTTTGGGTCGAGCAGTACTTC. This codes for CASSLPGLWVEQYF.